This T cell receptor (beta chain) emerged from a study of T cell responses to AZD1222 COVID-19 vaccine. The data were produced by immunoSEQ multiplex PCR, yet TCRdb's version contains in-frame clones alone and is incomplete. The sample carries about 70,000 clones, around 85% recorded once. V was trimmed by 6 bases and J by 2 bases, leaving 10 bases between them. Germline V gene sequence: CDR1 ENHRY, CDR2 SYGVKD. The CDR3 runs to 13 residues. This clonotype originated in an adult in good health. This specimen was peripheral blood, taken on day 0 of AZD1222 vaccination. The V call is TRBV10-3, the J call TRBJ2-5; D gene uncertain. CDR3 bases: TGTGCCATCAGCCCCGGGCCACAAGAGACCCAGTACTTC. This translates into CAISPGPQETQYF.